Included here is one T cell receptor beta chain sequence, with context. Its antigen remains unknown. The entry originates in a study of cytomegalovirus exposure and HLA in healthy donors. The donors were members of the validation cohort comprising 100 to 150 subjects, separate from the roughly 670-subject first cohort. The CDR3 is made up of 21 amino acids. The V segment lost 3 bases and the J segment 3 bases; nucleotides outside the gene matches: 17. Germline loops: CDR1 SNHLY, CDR2 FYNNEI. The study's findings and limits: Cytomegalovirus-associated status was assigned to 150 to 200 TCR beta chains. Three chains tied to CMV proved CMV antigen-specific in vitro.

Sequencing used immunoSEQ multiplex PCR; TCRdb keeps in-frame clones, though not all of them. The sample lists just under 75,000 clones, 90% to 95% occurring once. The receptor comes from a woman under 30 in good health and CMV-seropositive. The specimen sequenced was PBMCs. V gene TRBV2 combines with J gene TRBJ2-1; TRBD2 matches 13 bases. The CDR3 DNA is TGTGCCAGCAGTGACCCGACCGTGCGACTAGCGGGGGGCCTCTTCTACAATGAGCAGTTCTTC. It specifies CASSDPTVRLAGGLFYNEQFF.